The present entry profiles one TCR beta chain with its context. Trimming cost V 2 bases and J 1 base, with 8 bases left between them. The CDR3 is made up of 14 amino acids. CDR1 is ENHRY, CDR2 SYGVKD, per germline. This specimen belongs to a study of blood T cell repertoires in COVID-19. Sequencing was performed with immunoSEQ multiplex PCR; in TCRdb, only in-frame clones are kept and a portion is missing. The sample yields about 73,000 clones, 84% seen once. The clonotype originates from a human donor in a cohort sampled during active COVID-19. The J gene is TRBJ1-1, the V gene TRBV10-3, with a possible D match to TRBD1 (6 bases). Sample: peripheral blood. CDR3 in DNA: TGTGCCATCAGTGAGAAGACAGGGAACACTGAAGCTTTCTTT. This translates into CAISEKTGNTEAFF.